The 30 T cell receptor beta chains presented below share a single source sample, sequenced in a study of blood T cell repertoires in COVID-19. The method was immunoSEQ multiplex PCR; TCRdb's version includes in-frame clones alone and lacks a portion of them. Of over 20,000 clones listed, 75% to 95% were seen once; the top ten hold 7.4%. Source material: peripheral blood. These receptor sequences come from a man in his 70s with active COVID-19.

This rearrangement joins TRBV3-1 (or the pseudogene TRBV3-2) to TRBJ2-3; D call uncertain. From germline, CDR1 is LGHDT and CDR2 YNNKEL (reference sequence). The CDR3 runs 13 residues. V gave up 4 bases and J gave up 3 bases, with 8 bases separating them. The CDR3 is CASSPGWTDTQYF. DNA for the CDR3: TGTGCCAGCAGCCCGGGTTGGACAGATACGCAGTATTTT.

This clone was found a few times. This chain uses TRBV7-2 with TRBJ1-6, with D perhaps TRBD1 (5 bases). The V end lost 1 base, the J end lost 10 bases, and 8 bases lay between the germline ends. CDR3 length: 13 residues. Germline CDR1 and CDR2: SGHTA and FQGNSA. CDR3 protein: CASSLEGSSPLHF. The DNA for the CDR3 is TGTGCCAGCAGCTTAGAGGGGTCCTCACCCCTCCACTTT.

The chain employs TRBV7-6 and TRBJ2-2; D is uncertain. Germline V gene data show CDR1 as SGHVS and CDR2 as FNYEAQ. The CDR3 extends over 17 amino acids. With 0 bases removed from V and 1 base from J, the gap between germline ends came to 12 bases. Here the CDR3 DNA reads TGTGCCAGCAGCTTAGCCGCCGGGTCGGGGAACACCGGGGAGCTGTTTTTT. It translates to CASSLAAGSGNTGELFF.

The rearrangement joins TRBV5-1 to TRBJ1-1, with unresolved D. V lost 0 bases and J lost 5, with 17 bases in between. This CDR3 spans 16 amino acids. Germline CDR1 is SGHRS and CDR2 is YFSETQ. CDR3 protein: CASSLVGGWEWTEAFF. CDR3 DNA sequence: TGCGCCAGCAGCTTGGTGGGAGGGTGGGAGTGGACTGAAGCTTTCTTT.

The chain couples TRBV6-5 to TRBJ2-1, with TRBD2 as a possible D gene (5 bases). This CDR3 contains 13 residues. V was trimmed by 0 bases and J by 14 bases, leaving 14 bases between them. The germline gives CDR1 MNHEY, CDR2 SVGAGI. CDR3 in amino acids: CASSYSGRTGEFF. CDR3 coding DNA: TGTGCCAGCAGTTACTCGGGCCGGACCGGGGAGTTCTTC.

This chain connects TRBV10-3 to TRBJ2-7; D is undetermined. Trimming took 0 bases from V and 3 from J, leaving 6 bases between them. This CDR3 comprises 13 residues. Germline assignment: CDR1 ENHRY and CDR2 SYGVKD. The CDR3 spells CAISESSYYEQYF. In nucleotides, the CDR3 is TGTGCCATCAGTGAGTCGTCCTACTACGAGCAGTACTTC.

The V call is TRBV27, the J call TRBJ2-5, with D possibly being TRBD2 (5 bases). Germline V CDR1 and CDR2: MNHEY, SMNVEV (reference sequence). The V end lost 6 bases, the J end lost 2 bases, and 13 bases lay between the germline ends. This CDR3 is built from 14 residues. The DNA for the CDR3 is TGTGCCAGCAGACCCTTCGGGGTACAAGAGACCCAGTACTTC. Translating it yields CASRPFGVQETQYF.

This clone was seen only once. V and J are TRBV27 and TRBJ2-3; 7 bases line up with TRBD2. The CDR3 covers 15 residues. The germline V gene encodes CDR1 MNHEY and CDR2 SMNVEV (reference sequence). Unmatched junction bases numbered 5, after V lost 5 bases and J lost 0 bases. The CDR3 nucleotides read TGTGCCAGCAGTCCCGCGGGAGTTAGCACAGATACGCAGTATTTT. Its translation is CASSPAGVSTDTQYF.

The V call is TRBV28, the J call TRBJ1-2, with D possibly TRBD1 on 6 matching bases. V was trimmed by 4 bases and J by 4 bases, leaving 16 bases between them. Germline CDR1 reads MDHEN; CDR2 reads SYDVKM. CDR3 length equals 15 residues. The CDR3 DNA reads as TGTGCCAGCAGTTCCTCGTACAGGGTTCTCTATGGCTACACCTTC. It specifies CASSSSYRVLYGYTF.

This chain uses TRBV5-4 with TRBJ2-3; TRBD1 is a possible D gene (5 bases). The CDR3 is made up of 16 amino acids. Germline V gene sequence: CDR1 SGHNT, CDR2 YYREEE (reference sequence). V lost 1 base and J lost 2, with 14 bases in between. In nucleotides, the CDR3 is TGTGCCAGCAGCTTGTTGGGGCTACCCCCCACAGATACGCAGTATTTT. Translated: CASSLLGLPPTDTQYF.

The DNA for the CDR3 is TGTGCCATCAGTGAACGGTCAGGGTATGGTCAGTACTTC. Amino acid sequence: CAISERSGYGQYF. The V gene is TRBV10-3, the J gene TRBJ2-4, with D perhaps TRBD1 (5 bases). Per the germline V gene, CDR1 is ENHRY and CDR2 is SYGVKD. The CDR3 contains 13 residues. Trimming removed 3 bases at V and 12 bases at J, with 15 bases between.

The chain has TRBV5-1 and TRBJ2-1; perhaps TRBD2 as D (6 bases). CDR1 is SGHRS and CDR2 is YFSETQ in the germline V gene. Trimming took 0 bases from V and 0 from J, leaving 13 bases between them. The CDR3 is 17 amino acids. DNA for the CDR3: TGCGCCAGCAGCTTGGCTTCTATCGGGAGCTCCTACAATGAGCAGTTCTTC. It encodes CASSLASIGSSYNEQFF.

The chain has TRBV10-3 and TRBJ2-7; D is perhaps TRBD2 (5 bases). The V end was cut by 6 bases, the J end by 2 bases, with 17 bases between. CDR1 is ENHRY and CDR2 is SYGVKD in the germline V gene. The CDR3 has 15 amino acids. The CDR3 coding sequence is TGTGCCATCAGGCTAGCTGGTGGTGGGCCCTACGAGCAGTACTTC. Amino acid sequence: CAIRLAGGGPYEQYF.

This chain connects TRBV10-3 to TRBJ2-1; D unclear. V lost 3 bases and J lost 9, with 6 bases in between. Germline V lookup: CDR1 ENHRY, CDR2 SYGVKD. The CDR3 loop spans 11 amino acids. CDR3 sequence: CAISDVGEQFF. The CDR3 bases are TGTGCCATCAGTGATGTCGGTGAGCAGTTCTTC.

This chain uses TRBV28 with TRBJ2-5, with 9 bases aligning to TRBD2. Germline V gives CDR1 MDHEN, CDR2 SYDVKM. The CDR3 runs to 15 residues. J was trimmed by 4 bases and V by 1 base; bases with no gene match: 4. The CDR3 nucleotides read TGTGCCAGCAGTTTATTAGCGGGAGCGGTAGAGACCCAGTACTTC. Residues: CASSLLAGAVETQYF.

This chain joins TRBV7-8 and TRBJ2-7; 13 positions agree with TRBD2. Germline CDR1 is SGHVS and CDR2 is FQNEAQ. The CDR3 covers 17 residues. J was trimmed by 2 bases and V by 4 bases; bases with no gene match: 8. CDR3 protein: CASSYGLAGEPTYEQYF. The DNA for the CDR3 is TGTGCCAGCAGCTACGGACTAGCGGGAGAGCCTACCTACGAGCAGTACTTC.

The chain is built from TRBV7-8 and TRBJ2-1; a weak D match, TRBD1 (5 bases). Between the trimmed V and J ends, which lost 1 base and 12 bases, there was a span of 13 bases. Germline CDR1 SGHVS, CDR2 FQNEAQ. CDR3 length: 13 amino acids. Written as DNA, the CDR3 is TGTGCCAGCAGCTTAGTCCTACCAGGGCTGCAGTTCTTC. Residues: CASSLVLPGLQFF. The full variable domain, with the rest looked up from reference TRBV7-8 and TRBJ2-1, is GAGVSQSPRYKVAKRGQDVALRCDPISGHVSLFWYQQALGQGPEFLTYFQNEAQLDKSGLPSDRFFAERPEGSVSTLKIQRTQQEDSAVYLCASSLVLPGLQFFGPGTRLTVL.

V and J are TRBV3-1 (or the pseudogene TRBV3-2) and TRBJ1-2; D perhaps matches TRBD1 (5 bases). The germline gives CDR1 LGHDT, CDR2 YNNKEL (reference sequence). This CDR3 spans 14 amino acids. V lost 1 base and J 8 bases, leaving 14 bases between the germline ends. The CDR3: CASSQVVGGQGYTF. DNA for the CDR3: TGTGCCAGCAGCCAAGTGGTGGGGGGTCAGGGCTACACCTTC.

The chain couples TRBV6-6 to TRBJ1-4; D is unresolved. Germline V CDR1 and CDR2: MNHNY, SVGAGI (reference sequence). V was trimmed by 8 bases and J by 8 bases, leaving 12 bases between them. The CDR3 contains 12 residues. CDR3 residues: CASQDYGEKLFF. The CDR3 nucleotides are TGTGCCAGCCAGGACTACGGGGAAAAACTGTTTTTT.

The CDR3 protein is CASSQDPRTGDNEKLFF. For the CDR3, the DNA is TGCGCCAGCAGCCAAGATCCCAGGACAGGGGATAATGAAAAACTGTTTTTT. The chain joins TRBV4-3 to TRBJ1-4, with 9 bases identical to TRBD1. CDR3 length equals 17 residues. Trimming took 0 bases from V and 4 from J; bases not matched to a gene: 6. Germline lookup yields CDR1 LGHNA and CDR2 YSLEER.

This chain joins TRBV4-1 and TRBJ2-7; tentative D call: TRBD2 (6 bases). CDR1 and CDR2 from the germline V gene are MGHRA and YSYEKL. This CDR3 contains 15 residues. V was clipped by 4 bases and J by 2 bases, with 15 bases between them. CDR3 region: CASSPPGGSTYEQYF. CDR3 DNA: TGCGCCAGCAGCCCCCCTGGAGGGAGCACCTACGAGCAGTACTTC.

V is TRBV3-1 (or the pseudogene TRBV3-2) and J is TRBJ1-6; a weak D match, TRBD1 (5 bases). V was shortened by 0 bases and J by 13 bases, with 16 bases between the two germline ends. The V gene's germline CDR1 is LGHDT and CDR2 YNNKEL (reference sequence). The CDR3 runs to 15 residues. This CDR3 reads CASSQDRWGGNPLHF. CDR3 bases: TGTGCCAGCAGCCAAGATCGTTGGGGGGGAAACCCCCTCCACTTT.

The chain links TRBV3-1 (or the pseudogene TRBV3-2) to TRBJ1-5; tentative D call: TRBD1 (5 bases). CDR1 is LGHDT, CDR2 YNNKEL, per germline (reference sequence). This CDR3 contains 14 residues. V shed 4 bases and J shed 6 bases, with 13 bases lying between them. This CDR3 is CASSPRLGGQPQHF. As DNA, the CDR3 is TGTGCCAGCAGCCCCCGGCTGGGGGGTCAGCCCCAGCATTTT.

This rearrangement joins TRBV27 to TRBJ1-1; D not resolved. This CDR3 spans 13 amino acids. The V gene lost 4 bases and the J gene lost 1 base, with 7 bases spanning the gap. Germline-derived CDR1 and CDR2 are MNHEY and SMNVEV (reference sequence). CDR3 DNA: TGTGCCAGCAGTTATAGAGGGAACACTGAAGCTTTCTTT. Translation gives CASSYRGNTEAFF.

The chain combines TRBV10-3 with TRBJ2-7; D not certain. Germline lookup yields CDR1 ENHRY and CDR2 SYGVKD. The CDR3 runs 14 residues. The V gene lost 6 bases and the J gene lost 6 bases, with 18 bases spanning the gap. CDR3 DNA sequence: TGTGCCATCAGGCTCAGTTCCACCCGAACCGAGCAGTACTTC. Translated, it gives CAIRLSSTRTEQYF.

V is TRBV9 and J is TRBJ1-2, with D possibly being TRBD1 (5 bases). Germline values: CDR1 SGDLS, CDR2 YYNGEE. Trimming left V 3 bases short and J 1 base short, with 16 bases between. The CDR3 is made up of 16 amino acids. The CDR3 loop is CASSAFGGRGNYGYTF. The CDR3 DNA follows: TGTGCCAGCAGCGCTTTCGGGGGAAGGGGTAACTATGGCTACACCTTC. The full variable domain, rest sourced from reference TRBV9 and TRBJ1-2, is DSGVTQTPKHLITATGQRVTLRCSPRSGDLSVYWYQQSLDQGLQFLIQYYNGEERAKGNILERFSAQQFPDLHSELNLSSLELGDSALYFCASSAFGGRGNYGYTFGSGTRLTVV.

The gene calls are TRBV9 and TRBJ2-4, with 10 bases lining up with TRBD1. The CDR3 contains 17 residues. After removal of 0 bases from V and 8 bases from J, the junction contained 11 bases not matched to a gene. CDR1 and CDR2 (germline): SGDLS, YYNGEE. The CDR3 DNA follows: TGTGCCAGCAGCGTAGGGGGACAGGGGAAGTATTTAGACATTCAGTACTTC. It codes for CASSVGGQGKYLDIQYF.

The V gene is TRBV7-8, the J gene TRBJ2-5, with D perhaps TRBD2 (5 bases). From germline, CDR1 is SGHVS and CDR2 FQNEAQ. V was cut by 2 bases and J by 2 bases, with 9 bases left in between. The CDR3 has 14 residues. CDR3 nucleotide sequence: TGTGCCAGCAGCTTATGGAGGCAGCAAGAGACCCAGTACTTC. Amino acids: CASSLWRQQETQYF.

This chain joins TRBV6-1 and TRBJ2-7; weak D call: TRBD1 (6 bases). Trimming took off 1 base at V and 6 bases at J, with 19 bases between the two ends. The CDR3 is made up of 16 amino acids. Germline values: CDR1 MNHNS, CDR2 SASEGT. The CDR3 here is CASSEGWGRRGGEQYF. CDR3 nucleotides: TGTGCCAGCAGTGAAGGATGGGGGCGCCGAGGCGGCGAGCAGTACTTC.

This clone was detected only a few times. Here the CDR3 DNA reads TGCGCCAGCAGCCCTTCCTCAGGGGGTGCTGCTGGAAACACCATATATTTT. Protein sequence: CASSPSSGGAAGNTIYF. The genes are TRBV4-1 and TRBJ1-3; TRBD1 aligns across 7 bases. Germline V gene lookup returns CDR1 MGHRA and CDR2 YSYEKL. After removal of 4 bases from V and 2 bases from J, the junction contained 11 bases not matched to a gene. The CDR3 runs 17 residues.